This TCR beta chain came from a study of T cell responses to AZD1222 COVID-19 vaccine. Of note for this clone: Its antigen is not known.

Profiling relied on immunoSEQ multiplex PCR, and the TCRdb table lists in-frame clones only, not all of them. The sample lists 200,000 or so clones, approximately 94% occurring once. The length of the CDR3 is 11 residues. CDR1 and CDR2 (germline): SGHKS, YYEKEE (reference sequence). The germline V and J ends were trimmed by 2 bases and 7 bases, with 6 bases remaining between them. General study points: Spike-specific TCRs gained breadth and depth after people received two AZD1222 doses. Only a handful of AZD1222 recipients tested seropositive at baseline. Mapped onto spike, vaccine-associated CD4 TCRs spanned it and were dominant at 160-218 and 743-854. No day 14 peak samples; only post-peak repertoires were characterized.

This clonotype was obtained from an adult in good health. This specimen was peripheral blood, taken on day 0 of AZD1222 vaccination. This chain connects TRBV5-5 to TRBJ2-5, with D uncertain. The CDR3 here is CASSLLGTQYF. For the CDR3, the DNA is TGTGCCAGCAGCTTACTGGGGACCCAGTACTTC.